The clone carrying this T cell receptor (beta chain) turned up a few times. Its specificity is unknown. The ends were cut back, 8 bases at V and 4 bases at J, with 17 bases in the middle. Germline values: CDR1 LNHDA, CDR2 SQIVND (reference sequence). The CDR3 totals 14 residues. These data come from a study of cytomegalovirus exposure and HLA in healthy donors. Study-level results: Cytomegalovirus association was listed for roughly 160 TCR beta chains.

Both 60 Vbeta primers and 13 Jbeta primers went into the PCR. TCRdb's copy holds only in-frame clones and misses some; the assay was immunoSEQ multiplex PCR. Of about 71,000 clones listed, 60% to 70% are singletons. The sequence was collected from a man aged 35-49 years in good health and CMV-seropositive. The chain has TRBV19 and TRBJ1-1, with D tentatively TRBD1 (5 bases). Sequencing was performed on PBMCs. DNA for the CDR3: TGTGCCAGTTTTTTAAAGGGGTCTTCCACTGAAGCTTTCTTT. Protein: CASFLKGSSTEAFF. The whole variable domain, remainder taken from reference TRBV19 and TRBJ1-1, is DGGITQSPKYLFRKEGQNVTLSCEQNLNHDAMYWYRQDPGQGLRLIYYSQIVNDFQKGDIAEGYSVSREKKESFPLTVTSAQKNPTAFYLCASFLKGSSTEAFFGQGTRLTVV.